This T cell receptor (beta chain) was sequenced during a study of cytomegalovirus exposure and HLA in healthy donors. Points from the study as a whole: In an earlier analysis, in 587 donors, most V segments appeared productive either ~87% or ~30% of the time. Presence/absence comparisons presumed near-even sequencing depth among donors. Confirmation was obtained in vitro that three CMV-associated chains are specific for CMV antigens. With later analysis, a missense DCLRE1C variant became linked to TCR beta V- and J-gene trimming.

A note on this clone: The antigen remains undetermined.

Amplification used 60 Vbeta primers and 13 Jbeta primers. The table came from immunoSEQ multiplex PCR; TCRdb's copy has only in-frame clones and leaves some out. The sample lists about 160,000 clones, about 85% occurring once. The CDR3 is made up of 17 amino acids. From germline, CDR1 is SGHTA and CDR2 FQGNSA. V lost 1 base to trimming and J lost 5 bases; unmatched junction nucleotides: 4. The V call is TRBV7-2, the J call TRBJ2-3; TRBD2 matches at 15 bases. The specimen sequenced was PBMCs. The source is a man between 18 and 35 years old in good health and CMV-seropositive. As DNA, the CDR3 is TGTGCCAGCAGCTTAGTAGGGACTAGCGGGGGGCGAGATACGCAGTATTTT. This translates into CASSLVGTSGGRDTQYF.